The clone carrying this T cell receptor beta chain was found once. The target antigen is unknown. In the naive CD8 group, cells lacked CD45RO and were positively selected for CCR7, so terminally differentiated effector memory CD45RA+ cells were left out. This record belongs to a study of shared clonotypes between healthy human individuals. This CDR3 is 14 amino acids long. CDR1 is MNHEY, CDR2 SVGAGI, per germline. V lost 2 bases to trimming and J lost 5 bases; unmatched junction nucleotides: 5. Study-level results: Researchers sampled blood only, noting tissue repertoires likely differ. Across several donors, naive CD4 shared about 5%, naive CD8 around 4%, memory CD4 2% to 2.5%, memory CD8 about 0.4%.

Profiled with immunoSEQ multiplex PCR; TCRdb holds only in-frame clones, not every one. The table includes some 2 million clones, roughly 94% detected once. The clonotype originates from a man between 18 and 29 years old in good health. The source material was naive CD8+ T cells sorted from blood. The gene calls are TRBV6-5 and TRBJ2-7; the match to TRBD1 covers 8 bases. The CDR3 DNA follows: TGTGCCAGCAGTTACAGGACAGGGCTCAACGAGCAGTACTTC. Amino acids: CASSYRTGLNEQYF.